The subject of this entry is one TCR beta chain. Sequencing used immunoSEQ multiplex PCR; TCRdb keeps in-frame clones, though not all of them. The data contain approximately 17,000 clones, less than 85% of them singletons. V was pared by 11 bases and J by 0 bases, with 20 bases between. In germline, CDR1 is ENHRY, CDR2 SYGVKD. This CDR3 comprises 17 residues. The data belong to a study of PD-1 and CTLA-4 blockade in melanoma. The chain uses TRBV10-3 and TRBJ2-6; perhaps D is TRBD1 or TRBD2 (5 bases each). The starting material was CD8+ T cells from peripheral blood, obtained from a patient given anti-PD-1 treatment. This TCR was sampled from a human donor with melanoma. The CDR3 spells CAANSGTEYSGANVLTF. The CDR3, as DNA: TGTGCCGCAAACTCCGGGACGGAATACTCTGGGGCCAACGTCCTGACTTTC.